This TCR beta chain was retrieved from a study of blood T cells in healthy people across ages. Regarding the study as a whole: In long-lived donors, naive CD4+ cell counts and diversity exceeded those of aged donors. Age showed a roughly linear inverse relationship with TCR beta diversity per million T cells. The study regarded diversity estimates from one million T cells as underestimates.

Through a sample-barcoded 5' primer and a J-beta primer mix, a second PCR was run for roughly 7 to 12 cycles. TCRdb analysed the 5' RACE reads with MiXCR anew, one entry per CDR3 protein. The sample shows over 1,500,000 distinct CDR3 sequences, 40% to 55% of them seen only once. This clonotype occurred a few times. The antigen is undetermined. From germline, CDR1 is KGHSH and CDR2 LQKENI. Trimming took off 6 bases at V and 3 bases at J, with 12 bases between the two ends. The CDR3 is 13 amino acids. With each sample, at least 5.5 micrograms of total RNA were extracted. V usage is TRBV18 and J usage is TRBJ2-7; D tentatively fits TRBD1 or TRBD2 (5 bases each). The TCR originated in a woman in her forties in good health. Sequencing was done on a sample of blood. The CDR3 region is CASSIGDGYEQYF. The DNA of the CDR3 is TGTGCCAGCTCTATCGGGGACGGCTACGAGCAGTACTTC.